This T cell receptor (beta chain) was found in a study of blood T cell repertoires in COVID-19. Profiled with immunoSEQ multiplex PCR; TCRdb holds only in-frame clones, not every one. The sample gives 200,000 to 250,000 clones, around nine tenths of which show up once; around 1.4% is in the top ten. The germline CDR1 and CDR2 sequences are LNHDA and SQIVND (reference sequence). The CDR3 extends over 15 amino acids. The V and J ends lost 0 bases and 2 bases, in that order; junction bases with no gene match: 1. This TCR was recovered from an elderly man with acute or convalescent COVID-19. The source material was peripheral blood. The chain combines TRBV19 with TRBJ2-1, with TRBD1 matching 7 bases. The CDR3 sequence is CASSIDGTAYNEQFF. DNA of the CDR3: TGTGCCAGTAGTATAGATGGGACAGCCTACAATGAGCAGTTCTTC.